The subject of this entry is one T cell receptor (beta chain). The antigen remains undetermined. PCR primers comprised 60 Vbeta and 13 Jbeta primers. Produced via immunoSEQ multiplex PCR; TCRdb's table is partial and in-frame only. Among about 110,000 clones listed, over 60% were seen once. This sample stems from a study of cytomegalovirus exposure and HLA in healthy donors. Study-wide findings and caveats: Later findings reportedly placed an Asian-associated ancestry cluster below the approximately 650-donor mean for N-insertions. Available immune exposure information was restricted to CMV serostatus only. There were several of the most significant clusters that appeared linked to common viral pathogens in a later analysis. It was assumed in the presence/absence analyses that sequencing depth was roughly uniform across donors.

V lost 11 bases and J 3 bases, leaving 11 bases between the germline ends. This CDR3 contains 12 residues. CDR1 and CDR2 (germline): MGHDK, SYGVNS. V and J are TRBV25-1 and TRBJ2-1, with a tentative D call TRBD1 (6 bases). The sample was PBMCs. The source is a woman aged 55-69 years in good health and CMV-seropositive. CDR3 nucleotides: TGTGCCTCACAGGGCTACTACAATGAGCAGTTCTTC. It translates to CASQGYYNEQFF.